Listed below are T cell receptor beta chains from one sample, sequenced in a study of shared clonotypes between healthy human individuals. The protocol was immunoSEQ multiplex PCR, while the TCRdb copy is restricted to in-frame clones and leaves out a portion. Of about 2.1 million clones in the sample, approximately 92% are singletons; the top ten hold approximately 1.7%. The specimen sequenced was naive CD8+ T cells from PBMCs. The receptors shown here come from a man aged 18 to 29 in good health. Some clones in this sample may be carry-over from other donors' samples. The CDR3 runs from the conserved cysteine through the conserved F or W. The D gene is left open where the match is weak. The size field is filled for only some rows; it gives once, few, many or a size class.

J,size,V,D,DNA,CDR3
TRBJ1-2,NA,TRBV30,NA,TGTGCCTGGAGTGGGATGTACAGGGATGATGGCTACACCTTC,CAWSGMYRDDGYTF
TRBJ1-5,NA,TRBV19,NA,TGTGCCAGTAGTATCCCCCGACAGGCTGATAGCAATCAGCCCCAGCATTTT,CASSIPRQADSNQPQHF
TRBJ2-7,NA,TRBV7-6,TRBD2,TGTGCCAGCAGCTCTCTAGCAGCGGGGACCCTCTCCTACGAGCAGTACTTC,CASSSLAAGTLSYEQYF
TRBJ2-7,NA,TRBV4-2,TRBD1,TGTGCCAGCAGCACCCGGGACAGACATTACGAGCAGTACTTC,CASSTRDRHYEQYF
TRBJ2-5,NA,TRBV30,NA,TGTGCCTGGAGTGTAGGGGCGGAGACCCAGTACTTC,CAWSVGAETQYF
TRBJ2-7,NA,TRBV4-1,NA,TGCGCCAGCAGCCCATACCGGACGGAATACGAGCAGTACTTC,CASSPYRTEYEQYF
TRBJ2-5,NA,TRBV21-1,NA,TGTGCCAGCAGCACTCAGCGGGAGGAAGAGACCCAGTACTTC,CASSTQREEETQYF
TRBJ1-6,NA,TRBV4-3,NA,TGCGCCAGCAGCCAAGATGATCAACATGTCAATTCACCCCTCCACTTT,CASSQDDQHVNSPLHF
TRBJ1-2,few,TRBV18,TRBD1,TGTGCCAGCTCACCCCCGGGACAGGGAAATGGCTACACCTTC,CASSPPGQGNGYTF
TRBJ1-1,NA,TRBV18,TRBD1,TGTGCCAGCTCACCAAATACGGACACGCCAGGGGGTGAAGCTTTCTTT,CASSPNTDTPGGEAFF
TRBJ2-1,NA,TRBV7-9,TRBD2,TGTGCCAGCAGCGTGACTAGCCTAAATGAGCAGTTCTTC,CASSVTSLNEQFF
TRBJ2-1,NA,TRBV7-9,TRBD2,TGTGCCAGCAGGCGACTAGCGGGACCCAATGAGCAGTTCTTC,CASRRLAGPNEQFF
TRBJ2-5,NA,TRBV27,TRBD1,TGTGCCAGCAGTCCCCGGGACAGGGAGCAAGAGACCCAGTACTTC,CASSPRDREQETQYF
TRBJ1-2,NA,TRBV19,NA,TGTGCCAGTGGAGCCGGGGTTTACTATGGCTACACCTTC,CASGAGVYYGYTF
TRBJ2-1,NA,TRBV9,NA,TGTGCCAGCAGCCCCGGGAGTAATGAGCAGTTCTTC,CASSPGSNEQFF